This TCR beta chain came from a study of blood T cell repertoires in COVID-19. Study-wide background: Specimens from acute and convalescent COVID-19 originated in the United States, Italy and Spain. Nucleic acid was either cDNA or gDNA, and it came from T cells, B-cell-depleted T cells, or PBMCs.

This CDR3 has 17 amino acids. Per the authors' pipeline: Reference gene primer amplification yielded estimated nucleated cell counts. TCRdb's table, derived via immunoSEQ multiplex PCR, lists solely in-frame clones and lacks some. V, J and clone size derive from that table, while D and trimming were established from the DNA sequence. The table records 70,000 to 95,000 clones, 89% of them present only once. Notes on this clone: A much larger clone differs by one base, so this may be a read error.

This clonotype was sampled from a man over 45 with acute or convalescent COVID-19. The V call is TRBV21-1, the J call TRBJ2-3; the listed D gene, TRBD1, was not tested against the DNA. TRBV21-1 is listed as a pseudogene. The specimen was peripheral blood. DNA of the CDR3: TGTGCCAGCACTAAATCAGTGGGACAGCCTGGTTGGGATACGCAGTATTTT. Protein: CASTKSVGQPGWDTQYF.